This T cell receptor (beta chain) was identified in a study of a mutant IDH1 vaccine in newly diagnosed glioma. The wider study: Either 4-6 weeks after radiotherapy alone or alongside temozolomide, vaccination was begun. The sex distribution of treated patients was roughly 62% male and roughly 38% female, with a mean age of roughly 40 years. Those enrolled had earlier been treated with radiotherapy, temozolomide, or both, mostly both. Study observations and caveats: Immune responses arising from the vaccine appeared in more than 80% of patients.

Time point indicated: week 47, end of study. The investigators gave 300 ug of mutant IDH1 20-mer peptide in each vaccine dose, together with topical imiquimod. A word on this clone: The antigen is not known.

The protocol was immunoSEQ multiplex PCR, while the TCRdb copy is restricted to in-frame clones and leaves out a portion. The table records under 45,000 clones, 82% of them present only once. Trimming removed 4 bases at V and 10 bases at J, with 18 bases between. Germline V gene sequence: CDR1 SGHDT, CDR2 YYEEEE. The CDR3 extends over 15 amino acids. This sample comprised PBMCs, obtained from a glioma patient whose treatment included an IDH1 peptide vaccine. This TCR was recovered from a man younger than 35 with glioma. Some clones in this sample may be carry-over from other donors' samples. The chain uses TRBV5-6 and TRBJ1-6; weak D call: TRBD1 (6 bases). CDR3 in DNA: TGTGCCAGCAGCCGAGGACGAAGGGGGAACTCACCCCTCCACTTT. It specifies CASSRGRRGNSPLHF.